Below are 30 T cell receptor beta chains sequenced from a single sample in a study of blood T cell repertoires in COVID-19. Clones were sequenced by immunoSEQ multiplex PCR, and TCRdb holds only the in-frame ones, with some missing. The data hold 100,000 to 150,000 clones, with roughly 91% observed a single time. Source material: peripheral blood. The receptor set was obtained from a human donor in a cohort sampled during active COVID-19.

The genes are TRBV19 and TRBJ2-4; D is perhaps TRBD2 (5 bases). This CDR3 has 11 residues. The germline V gene encodes CDR1 LNHDA and CDR2 SQIVND (reference sequence). Deletions cut 4 bases from V and 11 bases from J, with 9 bases between. CDR3 DNA: TGTGCCAGTAGTACAGGACTTGTTCAGTACTTC. It specifies CASSTGLVQYF.

The genes are TRBV10-3 and TRBJ2-7, with a possible D match to TRBD1 (6 bases). Trimming removed 4 bases at V and 7 bases at J, with 11 bases between. Germline CDR1 and CDR2: ENHRY and SYGVKD. This CDR3 has 12 amino acids. CDR3 protein: CAISGLGGEQYF. The CDR3, as DNA: TGTGCCATCAGTGGATTAGGGGGTGAGCAGTACTTC.

The rearrangement uses TRBV28 and TRBJ1-1, with 7 bases that match TRBD1. The V gene end was trimmed by 6 bases and the J gene end by 0 bases; junction bases not matched to a gene: 4. This CDR3 comprises 14 residues. CDR1 is MDHEN, CDR2 SYDVKM, per germline. The CDR3 coding sequence is TGTGCCAGCAGCATCACAGGGGTGAACACTGAAGCTTTCTTT. Translated, it gives CASSITGVNTEAFF.

This clone was observed a handful of times. The chain links TRBV4-1 to TRBJ1-5; possibly TRBD1 for D (6 bases). V shed 1 base and J shed 0 bases, with 19 bases lying between them. The CDR3 extends over 19 amino acids. Germline V gene data show CDR1 as MGHRA and CDR2 as YSYEKL. CDR3 in DNA: TGCGCCAGCAGCCAAGGTGAGGACAGTCCCTTTTATAGCAATCAGCCCCAGCATTTT. Its translation is CASSQGEDSPFYSNQPQHF.

The chain joins TRBV10-3 to TRBJ1-1, with D possibly being TRBD1 (5 bases). The germline CDR1 and CDR2 sequences are ENHRY and SYGVKD. V lost 5 bases and J lost 1, with 8 bases in between. The CDR3 has 13 amino acids. The DNA of the CDR3 is TGTGCCATCAGTCCGACAGCGAACACTGAAGCTTTCTTT. Protein product: CAISPTANTEAFF.

This clone was detected once. The chain is built from TRBV6-5 and TRBJ2-7, with TRBD1 matching over 7 bases. Germline CDR1 MNHEY, CDR2 SVGAGI. The CDR3 length is 16 residues. Trimming cost V 0 bases and J 7 bases; bases outside gene matches: 12. The CDR3, as DNA: TGTGCCAGCAGTTACTCTCCCTGGACAGGTCCCGTAGAGCAGTACTTC. Translated: CASSYSPWTGPVEQYF.

CDR3 bases: TGCGCCAGCAGCTTGGATCCGGACAGGACGGGAAACACCATATATTTT. It specifies CASSLDPDRTGNTIYF. The chain couples TRBV5-1 to TRBJ1-3; 7 bases map to TRBD1. Germline V CDR1 and CDR2: SGHRS, YFSETQ. The CDR3 length is 16 residues. J was trimmed by 4 bases and V by 0 bases; bases with no gene match: 7.

V is TRBV24-1 and J is TRBJ2-1; TRBD1 matches 9 bases. This CDR3 is built from 18 residues. The germline CDR1 and CDR2 sequences are KGHDR and SFDVKD. V lost 3 bases and J lost 6; bases outside the gene matches: 14. The CDR3 loop is CATSDRILAGQGFNEQFF. DNA of the CDR3: TGTGCCACCAGTGATCGCATCCTCGCGGGACAGGGTTTCAATGAGCAGTTCTTC.

J is TRBJ2-2 and V is TRBV6-5; 8 nucleotides align to TRBD2. The CDR3 is 14 residues long. With V trimmed by 6 bases and J by 5 bases, 5 bases remained unmatched. In germline, CDR1 is MNHEY, CDR2 SVGAGI. The CDR3 sequence: CASSAGGETGELFF. The CDR3 coding sequence is TGTGCCAGCAGCGCGGGGGGAGAGACCGGGGAGCTGTTTTTT.

The chain uses TRBV20-1 and TRBJ2-7; a weak D match, TRBD1 (6 bases). This CDR3 is built from 11 residues. Germline CDR1 and CDR2: DFQATT and SNEGSKA (reference sequence). Deletions cut 4 bases from V and 6 bases from J, with 10 bases between. The CDR3 here is CSAKGRGEQYF. In DNA, the CDR3 is TGCAGTGCTAAGGGCAGGGGCGAGCAGTACTTC.

The genes are TRBV5-1 and TRBJ2-1; 7 bases match TRBD2. The CDR3 consists of 14 residues. V lost 4 bases and J lost 6; bases outside the gene matches: 7. Germline CDR1 is SGHRS and CDR2 is YFSETQ. The CDR3 DNA follows: TGCGCCAGCAGCCTAGGGACTACGGGCAATGAGCAGTTCTTC. Its translation: CASSLGTTGNEQFF.

V and J are TRBV5-6 and TRBJ1-2, with 7 bases lining up with TRBD1. The CDR3 runs to 16 residues. V gave up 4 bases and J gave up 5 bases; unmatched junction bases: 14. Germline V gene data show CDR1 as SGHDT and CDR2 as YYEEEE. The DNA of the CDR3 is TGTGCCAGCAGCCTCCCGACAGGGACGGGCCGTTATGGCTACACCTTC. Protein product: CASSLPTGTGRYGYTF.

V and J are TRBV11-2 and TRBJ1-1; D gene uncertain. The CDR3 extends over 13 amino acids. Germline CDR1 SGHAT, CDR2 FQNNGV. V dropped 5 bases and J dropped 1 base, with 8 bases sitting between them. This CDR3 is CASSATSNTEAFF. The CDR3 DNA reads as TGTGCCAGCAGCGCGACATCGAACACTGAAGCTTTCTTT.

The chain recombines TRBV19 with TRBJ2-1; 9 bases fit TRBD2. With 3 bases clipped from V and 0 bases from J, the junction kept 12 bases outside the gene matches. Germline CDR1 and CDR2: LNHDA and SQIVND (reference sequence). The CDR3 runs 19 residues. The CDR3 bases are TGTGCCAGTAGTATCCGCCCTAGCGGGGCAGGTAGCTCCTACAATGAGCAGTTCTTC. It encodes CASSIRPSGAGSSYNEQFF.

The CDR3 reads CASSARGLFSDTEAFF. CDR3 sequence (DNA): TGTGCCAGCAGCGCCCGAGGACTTTTCAGTGACACTGAAGCTTTCTTT. The chain recombines TRBV9 with TRBJ1-1; D gene unclear. CDR1 SGDLS and CDR2 YYNGEE come from the germline V gene. The CDR3 is 16 amino acids. The germline V and J ends were trimmed by 3 bases and 3 bases, with 18 bases remaining between them.

The chain joins TRBV29-1 to TRBJ2-1, with 8 bases fitting TRBD2. The CDR3 loop spans 15 amino acids. The ends lost 3 bases at V and 7 bases at J; junction bases unmatched: 11. Germline loops: CDR1 SQVTM, CDR2 ANQGSEA. The CDR3 DNA is TGCAGCGTTGAGGTAAATAGCGGGACCTTAAATGAGCAGTTCTTC. Protein: CSVEVNSGTLNEQFF.

The chain couples TRBV2 to TRBJ2-7; the D gene is possibly TRBD1 (5 bases). The CDR3 has 15 amino acids. CDR1 and CDR2 (germline): SNHLY, FYNNEI. V lost 6 bases, J lost 3 bases, and 18 bases lay in between. The CDR3 protein is CASRPTRSRGYEQYF. The CDR3 DNA is TGTGCCAGCAGACCAACAAGGAGTAGGGGCTACGAGCAGTACTTC.

The CDR3 is CASSPDRPRSGNTIYF. In DNA form, the CDR3 reads TGTGCCAGCAGCCCTGACAGGCCCCGGTCTGGAAACACCATATATTTT. The gene calls are TRBV7-8 and TRBJ1-3; weak D call: TRBD1 (6 bases). The CDR3 loop spans 16 amino acids. The germline gives CDR1 SGHVS, CDR2 FQNEAQ. V lost 5 bases to trimming and J lost 1 base, with 15 bases between them.

The gene calls are TRBV3-1 (or the pseudogene TRBV3-2) and TRBJ2-5, with D unresolved. CDR3 length equals 14 residues. V was trimmed by 4 bases and J by 1 base, leaving 10 bases between them. Germline loops: CDR1 LGHDT, CDR2 YNNKEL (reference sequence). Written as DNA, the CDR3 is TGTGCCAGCAGCCTAGGAGTGGGCCAAGAGACCCAGTACTTC. Its protein product is CASSLGVGQETQYF.

The chain employs TRBV23-1 and TRBJ1-1, with D possibly being TRBD1 (6 bases). TRBV23-1 is known as an ORF, though its function is uncertain. The CDR3 spans 17 residues. V was shortened by 3 bases and J by 6 bases, with 23 bases between the two germline ends. The CDR3 sequence: CASSHSNRAFGLAEAFF. DNA of the CDR3: TGCGCCAGCAGTCATAGTAACAGGGCCTTCGGTCTGGCTGAAGCTTTCTTT.

J is TRBJ2-2 and V is TRBV9, with a possible D match to TRBD2 (6 bases). The germline gives CDR1 SGDLS, CDR2 YYNGEE. The CDR3 is made up of 16 amino acids. V gave up 0 bases and J gave up 4 bases, with 13 bases separating them. CDR3 residues: CASSVASGVRTGELFF. CDR3 nucleotides: TGTGCCAGCAGCGTAGCGTCGGGGGTCCGCACCGGGGAGCTGTTTTTT.

J is TRBJ2-4 and V is TRBV24-1; 7 nucleotides line up with TRBD2. Per the germline V gene, CDR1 is KGHDR and CDR2 is SFDVKD. The CDR3 sequence is 15 residues long. Trimming took 5 bases from V and 1 from J; bases not matched to a gene: 4. The CDR3, as DNA: TGTGCCACCAGTGTGGCGGGGGACGCCAAAAACATTCAGTACTTC. Its protein product is CATSVAGDAKNIQYF.

The chain carries TRBV29-1 and TRBJ2-7, with 10 bases aligning to TRBD1. This CDR3 has 13 amino acids. V was pared by 6 bases and J by 6 bases, with 8 bases of the junction left unmatched. CDR1 SQVTM and CDR2 ANQGSEA come from the germline V gene. CDR3 loop: CSVGTGVNGEQYF. CDR3 in DNA: TGCAGCGTCGGGACAGGGGTGAACGGCGAGCAGTACTTC.

This chain links TRBV5-4 with TRBJ1-4, with D possibly TRBD1 on 6 matching bases. The germline V gene has CDR1 SGHNT and CDR2 YYREEE (reference sequence). This CDR3 has 14 amino acids. V lost 0 bases and J lost 4, with 7 bases in between. The CDR3 bases are TGTGCCAGCAGCTTGGCAGGGGATAATGAAAAACTGTTTTTT. Translating it yields CASSLAGDNEKLFF.

The CDR3 nucleotides are TGTGCCAGCAGCCCGACGGTTGGGGGGGCCAGCTCCTACAATGAGCAGTTCTTC. Residues: CASSPTVGGASSYNEQFF. The V gene is TRBV7-8, the J gene TRBJ2-1, with a possible D match to TRBD2 (7 bases). The CDR3 loop spans 18 amino acids. The V end was cut by 5 bases, the J end by 0 bases, with 20 bases between. Germline lookup yields CDR1 SGHVS and CDR2 FQNEAQ.

This chain connects TRBV2 to TRBJ2-1; 12 nucleotides agree with TRBD2. Per the germline V gene, CDR1 is SNHLY and CDR2 is FYNNEI. This CDR3 is built from 14 residues. V trimming: 6 bases; J trimming: 8 bases; junction bases outside the gene matches: 5. This CDR3 reads CASSRLAGVDEQFF. For the CDR3, the DNA is TGTGCCAGCAGCCGACTAGCGGGGGTTGATGAGCAGTTCTTC.

The rearrangement joins TRBV11-2 to TRBJ2-2; 9 bases agree with TRBD2. The ends lost 5 bases at V and 5 bases at J; junction bases unmatched: 3. The CDR3 consists of 14 residues. From germline, CDR1 is SGHAT and CDR2 FQNNGV. This CDR3 is CASSGTSKTGELFF. CDR3 DNA: TGTGCCAGCAGCGGGACTAGCAAGACCGGGGAGCTGTTTTTT. Complete variable domain (other parts from reference TRBV11-2 and TRBJ2-2): EAGVAQSPRYKIIEKRQSVAFWCNPISGHATLYWYQQILGQGPKLLIQFQNNGVVDDSQLPKDRFSAERLKGVDSTLKIQPAKLEDSAVYLCASSGTSKTGELFFGEGSRLTVL.

The rearrangement links TRBV28 to TRBJ2-3; possibly TRBD2 for D (6 bases). Germline V CDR1 and CDR2: MDHEN, SYDVKM. CDR3 length: 15 residues. V lost 6 bases and J 3 bases, leaving 16 bases between the germline ends. The CDR3 reads CASRVGGEETDTQYF. The CDR3 nucleotides read TGTGCCAGCAGGGTCGGAGGGGAGGAGACAGATACGCAGTATTTT.

The V and J genes are TRBV28 and TRBJ1-6; D possibly corresponds to TRBD1 (6 bases). Germline V lookup: CDR1 MDHEN, CDR2 SYDVKM. V lost 3 bases, J lost 5 bases, and 17 bases lay in between. The CDR3 has 17 residues. DNA for the CDR3: TGTGCCAGCAGTTTCCCTGGACAGTTTCTGGATAATTCACCCCTCCACTTT. It translates to CASSFPGQFLDNSPLHF.

This sequence joins TRBV28 and TRBJ2-7; D possibly corresponds to TRBD1 (6 bases). Germline V gene sequence: CDR1 MDHEN, CDR2 SYDVKM. The V gene lost 4 bases and the J gene lost 0 bases, with 13 bases spanning the gap. The CDR3 consists of 15 residues. The CDR3 nucleotides read TGTGCCAGCAGTTCCCTCCGGGACACCTCCTACGAGCAGTACTTC. Its protein is CASSSLRDTSYEQYF.